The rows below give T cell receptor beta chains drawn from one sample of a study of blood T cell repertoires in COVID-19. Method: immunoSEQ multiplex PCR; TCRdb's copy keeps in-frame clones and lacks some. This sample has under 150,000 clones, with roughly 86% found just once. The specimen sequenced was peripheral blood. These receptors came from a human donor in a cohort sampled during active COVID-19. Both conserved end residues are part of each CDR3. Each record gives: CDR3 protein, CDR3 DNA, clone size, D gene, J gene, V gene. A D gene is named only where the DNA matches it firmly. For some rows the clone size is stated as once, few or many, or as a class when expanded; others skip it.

cdr3_aa: CASSYSGTSASYNEQFF
cdr3_nt: TGTGCCAGCAGTTATTCCGGTACTAGCGCCTCCTACAATGAGCAGTTCTTC
clone_size: -
d_call: TRBD2
j_call: TRBJ2-1
v_call: TRBV6-2/TRBV6-3

cdr3_aa: CASTDRSNQPQHF
cdr3_nt: TGTGCCAGTACCGACAGGTCCAATCAGCCCCAGCATTTT
clone_size: -
d_call: -
j_call: TRBJ1-5
v_call: TRBV19

cdr3_aa: CASSQDRGGTSHEQYF
cdr3_nt: TGTGCCAGCAGCCAAGATCGGGGCGGGACGTCTCACGAGCAGTACTTC
clone_size: -
d_call: -
j_call: TRBJ2-7
v_call: TRBV4-2

cdr3_aa: CASSLVGTSGSYEQYF
cdr3_nt: TGTGCCAGCAGCTTAGTTGGGACTAGCGGGAGCTACGAGCAGTACTTC
clone_size: -
d_call: TRBD2
j_call: TRBJ2-7
v_call: TRBV7-2

cdr3_aa: CASSPSLAGVPDTQYF
cdr3_nt: TGTGCCAGTAGCCCCTCACTAGCGGGAGTACCAGATACGCAGTATTTT
clone_size: -
d_call: TRBD2
j_call: TRBJ2-3
v_call: TRBV19

cdr3_aa: CATGLVFVGELFF
cdr3_nt: TGTGCCACCGGACTAGTCTTCGTCGGGGAGCTGTTTTTT
clone_size: -
d_call: TRBD2
j_call: TRBJ2-2
v_call: TRBV19

cdr3_aa: CASRHRDVRTEAFF
cdr3_nt: TGTGCCAGCAGGCATCGGGATGTGAGGACTGAAGCTTTCTTT
clone_size: -
d_call: -
j_call: TRBJ1-1
v_call: TRBV6-5

cdr3_aa: CASSEGYSNQPQHF
cdr3_nt: TGTGCCAGCAGTGAAGGCTATAGCAATCAGCCCCAGCATTTT
clone_size: few
d_call: -
j_call: TRBJ1-5
v_call: TRBV6-1

cdr3_aa: CASSSQASLPAFF
cdr3_nt: TGTGCCAGCAGTTCCCAGGCCTCCTTACCGGCTTTCTTT
clone_size: -
d_call: -
j_call: TRBJ1-1
v_call: TRBV12-3/TRBV12-4

cdr3_aa: CATSRDVDSPLHF
cdr3_nt: TGTGCCACCAGCAGAGATGTCGATTCACCCCTCCACTTT
clone_size: -
d_call: -
j_call: TRBJ1-6
v_call: TRBV15

cdr3_aa: CASSLEGQGAVDEQYF
cdr3_nt: TGTGCCAGCAGCTTAGAGGGGCAGGGGGCAGTCGACGAGCAGTACTTC
clone_size: -
d_call: TRBD1
j_call: TRBJ2-7
v_call: TRBV7-2

cdr3_aa: CATLGESYMNSPLHF
cdr3_nt: TGTGCCACCCTAGGGGAATCCTATATGAATTCACCCCTCCACTTT
clone_size: -
d_call: -
j_call: TRBJ1-6
v_call: TRBV6-6

cdr3_aa: CASSLDVGNRYGYTF
cdr3_nt: TGTGCCAGCAGCTTAGACGTCGGGAATCGCTATGGCTACACCTTC
clone_size: once
d_call: -
j_call: TRBJ1-2
v_call: TRBV7-9

cdr3_aa: CAWSDLQQETQYF
cdr3_nt: TGTGCCTGGAGTGATTTACAGCAAGAGACCCAGTACTTC
clone_size: -
d_call: -
j_call: TRBJ2-5
v_call: TRBV30

cdr3_aa: CASSSHGGGAYNEQFF
cdr3_nt: TGTGCCAGCAGTTCGCATGGCGGGGGGGCCTACAATGAGCAGTTCTTC
clone_size: -
d_call: TRBD2
j_call: TRBJ2-1
v_call: TRBV28

cdr3_aa: CASSVGTNTGELFF
cdr3_nt: TGTGCCAGCAGCGTAGGGACAAACACCGGGGAGCTGTTTTTT
clone_size: -
d_call: -
j_call: TRBJ2-2
v_call: TRBV9

cdr3_aa: CASSLFLGLAGRNEQFF
cdr3_nt: TGTGCCAGCAGTTTATTTCTAGGACTAGCGGGAAGAAATGAGCAGTTCTTC
clone_size: -
d_call: TRBD2
j_call: TRBJ2-1
v_call: TRBV28

cdr3_aa: CASSWQGMEPQHF
cdr3_nt: TGTGCCAGCAGTTGGCAGGGGATGGAGCCCCAGCATTTT
clone_size: -
d_call: -
j_call: TRBJ1-5
v_call: TRBV28

cdr3_aa: CASSQGLAGRTYSGELFF
cdr3_nt: TGTGCCAGCAGCCAAGGACTAGCGGGGAGAACCTACTCCGGGGAGCTGTTTTTT
clone_size: -
d_call: TRBD2
j_call: TRBJ2-2
v_call: TRBV11-2

cdr3_aa: CASRTFSGEYNEQFF
cdr3_nt: TGTGCCAGCAGAACTTTTAGCGGGGAGTACAATGAGCAGTTCTTC
clone_size: -
d_call: TRBD2
j_call: TRBJ2-1
v_call: TRBV27

cdr3_aa: CASSSRGNDYGYTF
cdr3_nt: TGCGCCAGCAGCTCCAGGGGTAATGACTATGGCTACACCTTC
clone_size: -
d_call: -
j_call: TRBJ1-2
v_call: TRBV5-1

cdr3_aa: CASSLRGRGHYGYTF
cdr3_nt: TGTGCCAGCAGCCTTCGAGGGAGGGGACACTATGGCTACACCTTC
clone_size: -
d_call: -
j_call: TRBJ1-2
v_call: TRBV14

cdr3_aa: CASNRLTGEETQYF
cdr3_nt: TGTGCCAGCAACCGATTGACAGGGGAAGAGACCCAGTACTTC
clone_size: -
d_call: TRBD1
j_call: TRBJ2-5
v_call: TRBV7-9

cdr3_aa: CASSEITGKNEKLFF
cdr3_nt: TGTGCCAGCAGTGAAATCACAGGGAAGAATGAAAAACTGTTTTTT
clone_size: few
d_call: -
j_call: TRBJ1-4
v_call: TRBV6-1

cdr3_aa: CASSLPATSADTQYF
cdr3_nt: TGTGCCAGCAGCTTACCGGCGACTAGTGCAGATACGCAGTATTTT
clone_size: -
d_call: -
j_call: TRBJ2-3
v_call: TRBV7-9

cdr3_aa: CASSLAPSGGADTQYF
cdr3_nt: TGTGCCAGCAGCTTAGCCCCCAGCGGGGGGGCAGATACGCAGTATTTT
clone_size: many
d_call: TRBD2
j_call: TRBJ2-3
v_call: TRBV11-2

cdr3_aa: CASSLGLAGEPTDTQYF
cdr3_nt: TGTGCCAGCAGCCTAGGACTAGCGGGGGAACCCACAGATACGCAGTATTTT
clone_size: -
d_call: TRBD2
j_call: TRBJ2-3
v_call: TRBV4-2

cdr3_aa: CASSIGQGQETQYF
cdr3_nt: TGTGCCAGTAGTATCGGACAGGGGCAAGAGACCCAGTACTTC
clone_size: -
d_call: TRBD1
j_call: TRBJ2-5
v_call: TRBV19

cdr3_aa: CAWSRLSNYGYTF
cdr3_nt: TGTGCCTGGAGTCGTTTGTCCAACTATGGCTACACCTTC
clone_size: few
d_call: -
j_call: TRBJ1-2
v_call: TRBV30